The sequence of this TCR beta chain was determined in a study of cytomegalovirus exposure and HLA in healthy donors. Study-level results: Cytomegalovirus-associated TCR beta chains were listed, numbering more than 150.

With V trimmed by 3 bases and J by 3 bases, 4 bases remained unmatched. CDR1 is LGHNA and CDR2 is YNFKEQ in the germline V gene. The CDR3 covers 14 residues. This clone came up once. Its specificity is not known. The primer mix had 60 Vbeta and 13 Jbeta primers. Sequenced by immunoSEQ multiplex PCR; TCRdb stores in-frame clones only, minus some. The repertoire holds around 130,000 clones, with around four fifths as singletons. The chain joins TRBV4-2 to TRBJ2-7; 8 bases agree with TRBD2. The sequenced sample was PBMCs. The sequence was collected from a boy younger than 18 in good health and CMV-seronegative. The CDR3 here is CASSQREEGYEQYF. In DNA, the CDR3 is TGTGCCAGCAGCCAGCGGGAGGAGGGCTACGAGCAGTACTTC.